This TCR beta chain was retrieved from a study of CD8+CD57+ T cells in acquired aplastic anemia. Study information: When averaged, DNA from sorted CD4+ and CD8+ cells came to about 2.9 ug.

Study-wide points: Any difference that existed in CD8+ Simpson's diversity between patients and controls was not significant. Approximately 30 was the count of CD8+ CDR3 sequences that patients shared with controls.

It was genomic DNA that served as the template for profiling TCR beta VDJ and CDR3. TCRdb re-called the reads through MiXCR, storing one row per CDR3 protein. Of 400,000 to 600,000 distinct CDR3 sequences listed, around 30% are singletons. This clonotype was picked up many times. Its antigen is undetermined. Those patients picked for sequencing had displayed CD8+CD57+ cell expansion on flow cytometry. Severe acquired aplastic anemia affected all patients. Trimming took 3 bases from V and 7 from J; bases not matched to a gene: 6. This CDR3 has 15 amino acids. Per germline, CDR1 SGDLS and CDR2 YYNGEE. The sequenced sample was sorted CD4+, CD8+, or CD8+CD57+ T cells (not recorded which) from PBMCs. This receptor was taken from a human donor with aplastic anemia. J is TRBJ1-6 and V is TRBV9, with 8 nucleotides matching TRBD1. In DNA form, the CDR3 reads TGTGCCAGCAGCGCCGGCCAGGGGGCCAATTCACCCCTCCACTTT. Residues: CASSAGQGANSPLHF.